The 11 T cell receptor delta chains given below trace back to one sample, sequenced in a study of γδ T cells in repeated Plasmodium falciparum infection. TCRdb processed the multiplex PCR reads again with the CATT caller. The data show 75,000 to 95,000 delta-chain clones, with 0.8% to 1% seen just once and just under 10% held by the top ten. Flow sorting of PBMC yielded separate Vgamma9/Vdelta2+ and Vdelta2-negative gammadelta T cell populations for bulk repertoire analysis. The sample taken for sequencing was gamma-delta T cells from blood. The receptors here all came from a pool of human donors (malaria-infected and uninfected, not separated).

This clone has just a few counts. This likely traces to a read error, being one base from a far larger clone. Distinct nucleotide sequences in the sample also encode this CDR3. The chain links TRDV2 to TRDJ1, with D perhaps matching TRDD3 (5 bases). The J gene, left out of TCRdb, was set here by checking the DNA against germline. The V gene's germline CDR1 is GEAIGNYY and CDR2 EKD. The CDR3 loop spans 15 amino acids. V was trimmed by 2 bases and J by 2 bases, leaving 14 bases between them. The DNA for the CDR3 is TGTGCCTGTGACAATCTGGGTGATAAGACCGATAAACTCATCTTT. It codes for CACDNLGDKTDKLIF.

This clone was seen a handful of times. The translation of this DNA and the TCRdb protein of a much larger clone differ at residue 6, probably owing to a read error; the protein shown here is translated from the DNA. The chain couples TRDV1 to TRDJ2, with 7 nucleotides matching TRDD3. No J gene is reported in TCRdb; it was inferred here by comparing the DNA with germline. Germline loops: CDR1 TSWWSYY, CDR2 QGS. The CDR3 contains 13 residues. Trimming at V came to 8 bases and at J to 8 bases, leaving 8 bases not matched to a gene. Here the CDR3 DNA reads TGTGCTCTTTCAAGGGTCTGGGGGGCACAACTCTTCTTT. It translates to CALSRVWGAQLFF.

This clone was observed a handful of times. This likely stems from a read error, as it lies one base from a far larger clone. This same CDR3 is encoded by further DNA sequences in the sample. For the V gene the call is TRDV1; the J gene has no call; the table's TRDD3 call for D was not verified on the DNA. The CDR3 is made up of 16 amino acids. Germline V lookup: CDR1 TSWWSYY, CDR2 QGS. The CDR3 sequence: CALGERARSYADKLIF. CDR3 nucleotide sequence: TGTGCTCTTGGGGAACGGGCCCGCTCATACGCCGATAAGCTCATCTTT.

This clone has a handful of counts. Translating this DNA gives a protein that differs at residue 5 from the TCRdb one, which belongs to a much larger clone; a read error is likely, and the protein shown is this translation. This chain uses TRDV1 with TRDJ1; D call uncertain. The J gene, left out of TCRdb, was set here by checking the DNA against germline. V was cut by 8 bases and J by 1 base, with 5 bases left in between. The CDR3 runs to 11 residues. CDR1 is TSWWSYY, CDR2 QGS, per germline. CDR3: CALSCTDKLIF. The CDR3 DNA follows: TGTGCTCTTTCGTGCACCGATAAACTCATCTTT.

This clone was counted between two and nine times. TCRdb attributes to this sequence the protein of a much larger clone, which differs from the DNA translation at residue 10; a read error is likely, and the protein displayed is translated from the DNA. The chain uses TRDV2 and TRDJ1, with TRDD3 identical over 7 bases. Germline matching of the DNA provided the J gene here, since TCRdb leaves it blank. Germline CDR1 reads GEAIGNYY; CDR2 reads EKD. The junction had 8 bases not matched to a gene; V was cut back by 1 base and J by 4 bases. There are 15 residues in the CDR3. The CDR3 here is CACDTLGSNIDKLIF. The CDR3 nucleotides are TGTGCCTGTGACACACTGGGGTCTAACATCGATAAACTCATCTTT.

There are a few counts of this clone. It is likely a read error: a sequence one base away is far more abundant. The identical CDR3 is also encoded by other nucleotide sequences in the sample. The CDR3 DNA reads TGTGCCTGTGACACCCTCGAAGTGCTGGGGGAAGACACCGATAAACTCATCTTT. This gives the protein CACDTLEVLGEDTDKLIF. This chain uses TRDV2 with TRDJ1; 8 nucleotides line up with TRDD3. The J gene is not listed in TCRdb, so it was assigned here from a DNA match to germline. Germline values: CDR1 GEAIGNYY, CDR2 EKD. V lost 0 bases and J lost 0; bases outside the gene matches: 11. This CDR3 has 18 residues.

This clone was seen a handful of times. TCRdb's protein for this DNA is that of a much larger clone and differs from the translation at residue 16, likely a read error; the protein shown is the DNA translation. The V gene is given as TRDV2, and no J gene call is available; the D call TRDD3 from the table was never checked on the DNA. Germline V gene data show CDR1 as GEAIGNYY and CDR2 as EKD. There are 18 residues in the CDR3. The CDR3 nucleotides read TGTGCCTGTGACTCGACTGGGGGATTCTCCTGGGACACCCGACAGTTGTTTTTC. This translates into CACDSTGGFSWDTRQLFF.

This clone has more than one count but fewer than ten. The protein TCRdb lists belongs to a much larger clone and differs from this DNA's translation at residue 6, which points to a read error; the protein shown is made from the DNA. V usage is TRDV2 and J usage is TRDJ2; 7 bases match TRDD3. TCRdb is silent on the J gene; assignment here came from matching the DNA to germline. V lost 0 bases to trimming and J lost 5 bases; unmatched junction nucleotides: 11. The CDR3 extends over 17 amino acids. From germline, CDR1 is GEAIGNYY and CDR2 EKD. The CDR3 coding sequence is TGTGCCTGTGACACCGCGGGTGGGGGACCCTTAACAGCACAACTCTTCTTT. It yields the protein CACDTAGGGPLTAQLFF.

The table lists this clone with a few counts. A read error likely explains why the TCRdb protein, taken from a much larger clone, differs from this DNA's translation at residue 15; the protein shown is translated from the DNA. The J gene went uncalled, whereas the V gene is TRDV2; the table gives TRDD3 as D, unverified against the DNA. The CDR3 is 17 residues long. CDR1 and CDR2 (germline): GEAIGNYY, EKD. CDR3 coding DNA: TGTGCCTGTGACCCTCTGGGGGATATCGGGTACACCGATAAACACATCTTT. Protein sequence: CACDPLGDIGYTDKHIF.

This clone occurred a few times. A read error is the likely source, as a far larger clone sits one nucleotide away. The chain joins TRDV1 to TRDJ2, with 7 bases aligning to TRDD3. TCRdb is silent on the J gene; assignment here came from matching the DNA to germline. V dropped 2 bases and J dropped 1; count of bases not matched to a gene: 4. Per the germline V gene, CDR1 is TSWWSYY and CDR2 is QGS. The CDR3 length is 16 residues. The CDR3 here is CALGELGDSLTAQLFF. The CDR3 nucleotides read TGTGCTCTTGGGGAATTGGGGGACAGTTTGACAGCACAACTCTTCTTT.

In this sample, this clone turned up many times. A far larger clone is one base from this, pointing to a likely read error. Other DNA sequences in this sample translate to the same CDR3. This chain joins TRDV1 and TRDJ1, with 7 bases matching TRDD3. The length of the CDR3 is 24 residues. The V gene end was trimmed by 3 bases and the J gene end by 0 bases; junction bases not matched to a gene: 31. The germline V gene encodes CDR1 TSWWSYY and CDR2 QGS. The DNA for the CDR3 is TGTGCTCTTGGGGAGCGGGGAAATCTACGCTTTTCTTCCGGGGGGATCCACTACACCGATAAACTCATCTTT. Its protein product is CALGERGNLRFSSGGIHYTDKLIF.